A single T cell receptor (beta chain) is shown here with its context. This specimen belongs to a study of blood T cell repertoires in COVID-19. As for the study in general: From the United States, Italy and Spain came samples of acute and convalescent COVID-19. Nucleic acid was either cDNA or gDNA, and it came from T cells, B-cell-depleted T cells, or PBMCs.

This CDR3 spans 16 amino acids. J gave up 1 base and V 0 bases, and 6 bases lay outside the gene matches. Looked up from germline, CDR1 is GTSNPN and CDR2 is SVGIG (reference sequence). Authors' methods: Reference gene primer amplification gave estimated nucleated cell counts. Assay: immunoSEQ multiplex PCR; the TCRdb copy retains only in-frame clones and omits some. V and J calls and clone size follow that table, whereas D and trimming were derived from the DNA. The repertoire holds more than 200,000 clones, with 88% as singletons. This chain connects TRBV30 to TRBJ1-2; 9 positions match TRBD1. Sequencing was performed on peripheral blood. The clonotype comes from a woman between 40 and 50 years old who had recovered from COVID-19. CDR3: CAWSVQGAMVNYGYTF. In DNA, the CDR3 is TGTGCCTGGAGTGTACAGGGGGCGATGGTTAACTATGGCTACACCTTC.